This T cell receptor beta chain comes out of a study of CD8 T cells in Susac syndrome. The RNA, about 0.45 to 1 ug, was put through reverse transcription using random hexamers. Amplification of TCR beta CDR3 used immunoSEQ multiplex PCR across 54 Vbeta and 13 Jbeta. TCRdb redid the calling of the immunoSEQ multiplex PCR reads with MiXCR, one entry per CDR3 protein. The sample lists under 200,000 distinct CDR3 sequences, around 94% occurring once. Sequencing targeted TCR beta in T cells from blood (CD8+ and CD4+). The TEMRA cells underwent FACS enrichment, while the CD8+ and CD4+ T cells underwent negative isolation. Sequenced sample: CD4+ T cells from PBMCs. This receptor was taken from a human donor in good health.

CDR3 amino acids: CASRHGTAGYTF. As DNA, the CDR3 is TGTGCCAGCAGACACGGGACAGCTGGCTACACCTTC. V and J are TRBV12-3 or TRBV12-4 and TRBJ1-2; TRBD1 aligns across 7 bases. The CDR3 consists of 12 residues. J gave up 7 bases and V 6 bases, and 5 bases lay outside the gene matches.